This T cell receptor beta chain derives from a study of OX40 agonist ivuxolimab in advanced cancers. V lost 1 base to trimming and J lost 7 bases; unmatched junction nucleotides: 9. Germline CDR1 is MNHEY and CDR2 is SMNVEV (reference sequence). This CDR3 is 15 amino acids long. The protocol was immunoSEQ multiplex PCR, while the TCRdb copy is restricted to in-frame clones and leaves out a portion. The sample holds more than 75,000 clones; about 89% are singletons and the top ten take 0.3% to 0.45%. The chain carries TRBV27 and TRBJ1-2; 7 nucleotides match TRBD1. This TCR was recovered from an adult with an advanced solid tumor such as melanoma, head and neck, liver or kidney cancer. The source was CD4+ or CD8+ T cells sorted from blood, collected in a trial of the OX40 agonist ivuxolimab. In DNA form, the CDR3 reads TGTGCCAGCAGTTTATGGGGTACAGGGGCAGGTGGCTACACCTTC. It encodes CASSLWGTGAGGYTF.